These 5 T cell receptor beta chains were sequenced from one sample in a study of shared clonotypes between healthy human individuals. Repertoires were generated with immunoSEQ multiplex PCR, while TCRdb's copy carries only in-frame clones and drops some. The table records 850,000 to 1,200,000 clones, roughly 75% of them present only once. What was sequenced was memory CD4+ T cells sorted from blood. Stated subset: CD45RA-negative fraction. Receptors originate from a man aged 18 to 29 in good health.

This sequence joins TRBV4-1 and TRBJ1-5; 7 bases are a match to TRBD1. CDR3 length: 17 residues. Per the germline V gene, CDR1 is MGHRA and CDR2 is YSYEKL. Trimming removed 6 bases from V and 0 bases from J; junction bases left unmatched: 11. CDR3 coding DNA: TGCGCCAGCAGGTTAGGGGGCGCATTCAATAGCAATCAGCCCCAGCATTTT. Protein: CASRLGGAFNSNQPQHF.

The chain couples TRBV18 to TRBJ2-5; 9 bases are a match to TRBD2. V gave up 0 bases and J gave up 4 bases; unmatched junction bases: 6. Germline values: CDR1 KGHSH, CDR2 LQKENI. The CDR3 is made up of 16 amino acids. This CDR3 reads CASSPPRLAVGETQYF. The CDR3 nucleotides read TGTGCCAGCTCACCACCCCGACTAGCGGTGGGAGAGACCCAGTACTTC.

The chain links TRBV7-2 to TRBJ2-1; the match to TRBD2 covers 8 bases. There are 14 residues in the CDR3. CDR1 SGHTA and CDR2 FQGNSA come from the germline V gene. The V gene end was trimmed by 8 bases and the J gene end by 4 bases; junction bases not matched to a gene: 7. In DNA, the CDR3 is TGTGCCAGCCAACCCCCTAGCGGGTACAATGAGCAGTTCTTC. Its translation is CASQPPSGYNEQFF.

This chain connects TRBV4-1 to TRBJ2-1, with TRBD2 identical over 9 bases. The CDR3 totals 15 residues. V shed 0 bases and J 9 bases; nucleotides not matched to a gene: 6. Per the germline V gene, CDR1 is MGHRA and CDR2 is YSYEKL. CDR3 DNA sequence: TGCGCCAGCAGCCAAGACCCTAGCGGGGTAGGTGAGCAGTTCTTC. Its protein product is CASSQDPSGVGEQFF.

The chain has TRBV20-1 and TRBJ2-1; D is possibly TRBD2 (5 bases). The CDR3 is made up of 10 amino acids. Germline loops: CDR1 DFQATT, CDR2 SNEGSKA (reference sequence). Trimming removed 3 bases at V and 8 bases at J, with 5 bases between. The CDR3 here is CSARRDEQFF. The CDR3 DNA reads TGCAGTGCTAGGAGGGATGAGCAGTTCTTC.